The source of this T cell receptor beta chain is a study of human T cells and chemical hapten exposure. CDR1 is DFQATT and CDR2 is SNEGSKA in the germline V gene (reference sequence). Germline trimming cut 3 bases from V and 8 bases from J; bases unmatched to any gene: 16. This CDR3 comprises 16 residues. The library attached unique molecular identifiers to individual cDNA molecules. TCRdb independently ran MiXCR on the RACE reads; one entry per CDR3 protein. The table lists approximately 110,000 distinct CDR3 sequences, nearly 35% of them singletons. Time point meaning: patch test 3, about 24 weeks after DPC sensitization. The treatment here: therapeutic diphenylcyclopropenone sensitization with weekly scalp DPC. In its sample, this clonotype was seen a few times.

The rearrangement links TRBV20-1 to TRBJ2-1; 7 bases line up with TRBD1. The sample was whole blood, taken in connection with sensitization to the hapten diphenylcyclopropenone (DPC). The sequence derives from a man aged 40-49 years with alopecia areata. Some clones in this sample may be carry-over from other donors' samples. This CDR3 is CSARVTRGQSSDEQFF. In nucleotides, the CDR3 is TGCAGTGCTAGGGTAACTAGGGGGCAATCCTCCGATGAGCAGTTCTTC.